Here is one T cell receptor (beta chain) with its context. Its matching antigen is unknown. Any history of autoimmune disease or systemic immunosuppression disqualified patients. At baseline, cycle 4 day 1, and cycle 7 day 1, blood was sampled. This specimen comes from a study of OX40 agonist ivuxolimab in advanced cancers. CDR3 size: 17 residues. V lost 4 bases and J 2 bases, leaving 19 bases between the germline ends. Germline V CDR1 and CDR2: SGHNT, YENEEA. Regarding the study as a whole: Certain nonresponders additionally had low normalized T-cell clonal expansion. There were, on average, more expanded clones in CD8+ T cells than in CD4+.

Produced via immunoSEQ multiplex PCR; TCRdb's table is partial and in-frame only. The table has about 73,000 clones, more than 85% seen once. Sequenced material: CD4+ or CD8+ T cells sorted from blood, taken in a trial of the OX40 agonist ivuxolimab. This chain links TRBV11-3 with TRBJ2-3, with a tentative D call TRBD1 (5 bases). The source of this sequence is an adult with an advanced solid tumor such as melanoma, head and neck, liver or kidney cancer. In nucleotides, the CDR3 is TGTGCCAGCAGCTACTACTGGGGCTCCGACACCACAGATACGCAGTATTTT. It specifies CASSYYWGSDTTDTQYF. Combining the CDR3 with reference TRBV11-3 and TRBJ2-3 gives the whole variable domain EAGVVQSPRYKIIEKKQPVAFWCNPISGHNTLYWYLQNLGQGPELLIRYENEEAVDDSQLPKDRFSAERLKGVDSTLKIQPAELGDSAVYLCASSYYWGSDTTDTQYFGPGTRLTVL.